What follows are 16 T cell receptor beta chains derived from one specimen sequenced in a study of breast tumors, draining lymph nodes, adjacent tissues. TCRdb re-called the multiplex PCR reads through MiXCR, storing one row per CDR3 protein. The table lists 150,000 to 250,000 distinct CDR3 sequences, 30% to 40% of them singletons. Samples came from axillary lymph nodes draining the breast cancer. Source material: axillary lymph node tissue. The receptors were sampled from a female donor with breast cancer. Some clones in this sample may be carry-over from other donors' samples.

This clonotype has a count of ten or more. This rearrangement joins TRBV7-2 to TRBJ2-2, with D perhaps matching TRBD1 (6 bases). From germline, CDR1 is SGHTA and CDR2 FQGNSA. V lost 2 bases and J 3 bases, leaving 13 bases between the germline ends. CDR3 length: 16 amino acids. The CDR3 loop is CASSLWGRGYTGELFF. The DNA of the CDR3 is TGTGCCAGCAGCTTATGGGGGCGAGGTTACACCGGGGAGCTGTTTTTT.

The chain links TRBV20-1 to TRBJ2-7, with 14 bases lining up with TRBD2. This CDR3 region has 15 residues. Trimming took 6 bases from V and 3 from J; bases not matched to a gene: 7. CDR1 DFQATT and CDR2 SNEGSKA come from the germline V gene (reference sequence). The CDR3 is CSATGLAGGIYEQYF. In nucleotides, the CDR3 is TGCAGTGCAACTGGACTAGCGGGGGGCATCTACGAGCAGTACTTC.

Many counts were recorded for this clonotype. The chain is built from TRBV20-1 and TRBJ2-5; 7 nucleotides agree with TRBD2. The CDR3 spans 16 residues. V was pared by 0 bases and J by 4 bases, with 11 bases of the junction left unmatched. Germline CDR1 reads DFQATT; CDR2 reads SNEGSKA (reference sequence). The CDR3 loop is CSARDLVAGRRETQYF. Written as DNA, the CDR3 is TGCAGTGCTAGAGATCTAGTAGCGGGTCGGAGAGAGACCCAGTACTTC.

This chain uses TRBV29-1 with TRBJ2-1; TRBD2 aligns across 7 bases. In germline, CDR1 is SQVTM, CDR2 ANQGSEA. The CDR3 is 13 amino acids. V dropped 8 bases and J dropped 1; count of bases not matched to a gene: 5. CDR3 sequence (DNA): TGCAGCTCCGGGGAGGGTTCCTACAATGAGCAGTTCTTC. This gives the protein CSSGEGSYNEQFF.

This clonotype was picked up many times. The chain recombines TRBV20-1 with TRBJ2-7; TRBD1 matches 8 bases. Germline assignment: CDR1 DFQATT and CDR2 SNEGSKA (reference sequence). V shed 5 bases, J shed 2 bases, and the junction held 2 bases outside the gene matches. This CDR3 contains 12 residues. CDR3 sequence reads: CSAQTGAYEQYF. CDR3 nucleotides: TGCAGTGCTCAGACAGGGGCCTACGAGCAGTACTTC.

The rearrangement joins TRBV11-2 to TRBJ1-5, with D possibly being TRBD1 (6 bases). Between the trimmed V and J ends, which lost 1 base and 3 bases, there was a span of 16 bases. CDR1 is SGHAT and CDR2 is FQNNGV in the germline V gene. The CDR3 has 17 amino acids. CDR3 in amino acids: CASSLVRPGTNNQPQHF. The CDR3 DNA reads as TGTGCCAGCAGCTTAGTTCGGCCCGGGACAAACAATCAGCCCCAGCATTTT.

The chain is built from TRBV2 and TRBJ1-3; D perhaps matches TRBD1 (6 bases). V shed 2 bases and J shed 6 bases, with 17 bases lying between them. Germline values: CDR1 SNHLY, CDR2 FYNNEI. The CDR3 is made up of 16 amino acids. CDR3 protein: CASSERGNQPQNTIYF. CDR3 nucleotide sequence: TGTGCCAGCAGTGAAAGGGGGAATCAGCCCCAAAACACCATATATTTT.

The table lists this clonotype with a few counts. Just one base apart from a much larger clone, this may be a read error. A read error is likely, as this CDR3 ends without the conserved phenylalanine or tryptophan. The rearrangement joins TRBV20-1 to TRBJ1-4; no clear D gene. There are 13 residues in the CDR3. V was clipped by 4 bases and J by 2 bases, with 8 bases between them. Per germline, CDR1 DFQATT and CDR2 SNEGSKA (reference sequence). CDR3 DNA sequence: TGCAGTGCTACCGGGGAGACTAATGAAAAACTGTTTTTA. Protein sequence: CSATGETNEKLFL.

This clonotype has ten or more counts. This sequence joins TRBV11-1 and TRBJ2-7; D may correspond to TRBD1 or TRBD2 (5 bases each). CDR1 is SGHAT, CDR2 FQDESV, per germline (reference sequence). V lost 2 bases and J 2 bases, leaving 10 bases between the germline ends. This CDR3 has 14 amino acids. CDR3 coding DNA: TGTGCCAGCAGCTTAATGAGGGGTCCCTACGAGCAGTACTTC. This gives the protein CASSLMRGPYEQYF.

The sample holds a few counts of this clonotype. A read error is possible here, since a much larger clone lies one base away. This sequence joins TRBV14 and TRBJ1-2; 11 nucleotides agree with TRBD1. Germline values: CDR1 SGHDN, CDR2 FVKESK. This CDR3 region has 15 residues. CDR3 DNA: TGTGCCAGCAGCCCCGGACAGGGGGCGAGGTATGGCTCCACCTTC. It specifies CASSPGQGARYGSTF.

This clonotype occurred many times. The chain links TRBV5-1 to TRBJ2-5; maybe TRBD1 (6 bases). The CDR3 sequence is 14 residues long. Trimming pared 4 bases from V and 5 bases from J, leaving 15 bases between. Germline CDR1 is SGHRS and CDR2 is YFSETQ. Here the CDR3 reads CASSIPRGTETQYF. The DNA of the CDR3 is TGCGCCAGCAGCATACCTAGGGGGACGGAGACCCAGTACTTC.

This clonotype has ten or more counts. This chain links TRBV7-2 with TRBJ2-1, with TRBD2 matching 8 bases. The CDR3 extends over 15 amino acids. Germline V lookup: CDR1 SGHTA, CDR2 FQGNSA. With 1 base clipped from V and 3 bases from J, the junction kept 2 bases outside the gene matches. CDR3: CASSLGAGVYNEQFF. The DNA of the CDR3 is TGTGCCAGCAGCTTAGGAGCGGGAGTCTACAATGAGCAGTTCTTC.

About this clonotype itself: The CDR3 ends on some other residue instead of the conserved phenylalanine or tryptophan, so this is likely a read error. The chain combines TRBV9 with TRBJ2-1; 8 positions match TRBD1. With 6 bases clipped from V and 5 bases from J, the junction kept 4 bases outside the gene matches. Looked up from germline, CDR1 is SGDLS and CDR2 is YYNGEE. The CDR3 runs to 13 residues. The CDR3, as DNA: TGTGCCAGCAAAGGACAGGGAAACAATGAGCAGTTCTCC. Its protein is CASKGQGNNEQFS.

This clonotype came up many times. This chain uses TRBV5-1 with TRBJ2-7, with D possibly being TRBD2 (6 bases). Germline assignment: CDR1 SGHRS and CDR2 YFSETQ. Between the trimmed V and J ends, which lost 0 bases and 6 bases, there was a span of 10 bases. The CDR3 has 13 amino acids. The CDR3 sequence: CASSLATEGEQYF. The CDR3 coding sequence is TGCGCCAGCAGCTTGGCCACGGAGGGCGAGCAGTACTTC.

This clonotype came up many times. This rearrangement joins TRBV20-1 to TRBJ2-5, with 9 bases identical to TRBD2. Trimming cost V 0 bases and J 4 bases; bases outside gene matches: 12. The germline V gene encodes CDR1 DFQATT and CDR2 SNEGSKA (reference sequence). The CDR3 totals 17 residues. The CDR3 sequence: CSARDLRGVAGVETQYF. The CDR3 DNA sequence: TGCAGTGCTAGAGATCTCAGGGGGGTAGCGGGGGTAGAGACCCAGTACTTC.

This clonotype was seen at least ten times. The rearrangement joins TRBV11-2 to TRBJ2-3; D is tentatively TRBD1 or TRBD2 (5 bases each). Germline CDR1 reads SGHAT; CDR2 reads FQNNGV. The CDR3 extends over 16 amino acids. V dropped 2 bases and J dropped 6 bases, with 18 bases sitting between them. DNA of the CDR3: TGTGCCAGCAGCTTATATGGGCGAGGGGCTGCGGATACGCAGTATTTT. Residues: CASSLYGRGAADTQYF.